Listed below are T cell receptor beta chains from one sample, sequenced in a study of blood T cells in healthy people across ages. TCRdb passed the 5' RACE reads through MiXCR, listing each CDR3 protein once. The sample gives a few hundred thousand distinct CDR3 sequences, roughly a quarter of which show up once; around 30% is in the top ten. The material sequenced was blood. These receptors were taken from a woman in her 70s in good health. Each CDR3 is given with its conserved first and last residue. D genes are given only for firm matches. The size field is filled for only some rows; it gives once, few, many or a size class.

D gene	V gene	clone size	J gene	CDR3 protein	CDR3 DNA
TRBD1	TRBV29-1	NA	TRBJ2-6	CSVEDLAEGTGGVRGANVLTF	TGCAGCGTTGAAGATCTCGCGGAGGGGACAGGGGGCGTTCGGGGGGCCAACGTCCTGACTTTC
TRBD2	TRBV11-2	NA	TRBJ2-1	CASSIPGTSSYNEQFF	TGTGCCAGCAGCATCCCCGGGACTAGCTCCTACAATGAGCAGTTCTTC
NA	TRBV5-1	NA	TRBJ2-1	CASSPSQDEQFF	TGCGCCAGCAGCCCCTCTCAGGATGAGCAGTTCTTC
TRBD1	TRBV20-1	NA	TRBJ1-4	CSATTGGYEKLFF	TGCAGTGCCACGACAGGGGGTTATGAAAAACTGTTTTTT
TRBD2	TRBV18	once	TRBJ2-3	CASSLGLRTDTQYF	TGTGCCAGCTCACTGGGACTACGTACAGATACGCAGTATTTT
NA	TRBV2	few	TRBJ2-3	CASSEALGFFTDTQYF	TGTGCCAGCAGTGAAGCGCTGGGGTTTTTCACAGATACGCAGTATTTT
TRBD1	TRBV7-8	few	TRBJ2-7	CASSSDRLYEQYF	TGTGCCAGCAGCTCGGACAGGTTGTACGAGCAGTACTTC
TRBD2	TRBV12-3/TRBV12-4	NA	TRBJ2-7	CASSSNPGLAGSEQYF	TGTGCCAGCAGTTCGAACCCGGGACTAGCGGGGTCCGAGCAGTACTTC
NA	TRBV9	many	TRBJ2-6	CASSAQGSGANVLTF	TGTGCCAGCAGCGCCCAGGGCTCTGGGGCCAACGTCCTGACTTTC
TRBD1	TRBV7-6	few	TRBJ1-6	CASSLERQGIGSPLHF	TGTGCCAGCAGCTTAGAGAGACAGGGGATCGGTTCACCCCTCCACTTT
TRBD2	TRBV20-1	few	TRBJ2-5	CSATGTSGRQETQYF	TGCAGTGCCACAGGGACTAGCGGACGCCAAGAGACCCAGTACTTC
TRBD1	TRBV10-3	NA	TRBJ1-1	CATRQGQNTEAFF	TGTGCCACCCGACAGGGGCAGAACACTGAAGCTTTCTTT
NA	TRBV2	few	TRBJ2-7	CASSEGSGSYEQYF	TGTGCCAGCAGTGAAGGGTCAGGCTCCTACGAGCAGTACTTC
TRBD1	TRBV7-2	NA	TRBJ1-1	CASSLGQGNRIGKMNTEAFF	TGTGCCAGCAGCCTCGGACAGGGGAATAGAATCGGGAAAATGAACACTGAAGCTTTCTTT
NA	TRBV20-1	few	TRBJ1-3	CSARVAAGNTIYF	TGCAGTGCTAGGGTCGCGGCTGGAAACACCATATATTTT
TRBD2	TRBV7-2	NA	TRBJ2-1	CASSMGLAGSYEQFF	TGTGCCAGCAGCATGGGACTAGCGGGATCGTATGAGCAGTTCTTC
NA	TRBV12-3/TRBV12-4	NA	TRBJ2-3	CASSWTVASDTQYF	TGTGCCAGCAGTTGGACAGTCGCATCAGATACGCAGTATTTT
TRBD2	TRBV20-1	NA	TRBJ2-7	CSARASGIYEQYF	TGCAGTGCTAGAGCAAGCGGGATCTACGAGCAGTACTTC